This T cell receptor beta chain is drawn from a study of response to subunit inactivated influenza vaccine. Study findings and constraints: That few new T cells are recruited by each seasonal influenza vaccination was the authors' suggestion.

V was shortened by 3 bases and J by 0 bases, with 7 bases between the two germline ends. Germline assignment: CDR1 SGHKS and CDR2 YYEKEE (reference sequence). CDR3 length: 13 amino acids. One entry per CDR3 protein, called by TCRdb with MiXCR from the RT-PCR reads. Of hundreds of thousands of distinct CDR3 sequences detected, approximately 15% appear once; the ten largest clones hold around 7.6%. This clonotype was seen repeatedly, ten times or more. The antigen is unknown. The sample in question was PBMCs from blood, obtained 14 to 15 days before vaccination. The chain is built from TRBV5-5 and TRBJ2-7, with no clear D. The sequence came from a man aged 50 to 59 who received an inactivated influenza vaccine. CDR3 residues: CASSSQSSYEQYF. CDR3 nucleotide sequence: TGTGCCAGCAGCTCCCAGAGCTCCTACGAGCAGTACTTC.